One sample yielded the 15 T cell receptor beta chains listed below, sequenced in a study of metastatic and nonmetastatic thyroid tumors. TCRdb recomputed clones from the PCR reads via MiXCR. The table records about 39,000 clones, approximately 17% of them present only once. Ahead of thyroid surgery, no patient had received treatment of any kind. The sequenced sample consisted of tumor tissue. The receptors shown here come from a female donor with papillary thyroid cancer or a benign thyroid nodule (not recorded which). Some clones in this sample may be carry-over from other donors' samples.

About this clone itself: A read error is possible here, since a much larger clone lies one base away. This chain links TRBV5-6 with TRBJ1-6, with D maybe TRBD1 (5 bases). CDR3 size: 13 residues. Germline assignment: CDR1 SGHDT and CDR2 YYEEEE. DNA for the CDR3: TGTGCCAGCAGCCAGTACAGGAATTCACCCATCCACTTT. Its protein is CASSQYRNSPIHF.

There are many counts of this clone. The chain couples TRBV7-4 to TRBJ2-3; 10 nucleotides agree with TRBD2. Per germline, CDR1 SGHVT and CDR2 SQSDAQ. The length of the CDR3 is 16 residues. With 1 base clipped from V and 1 base from J, the junction kept 2 bases outside the gene matches. CDR3 amino acids: CASSLGLAGGTDTQYF. CDR3 sequence (DNA): TGTGCCAGCAGCTTAGGGCTAGCGGGAGGCACAGATACGCAGTATTTT.

This chain uses TRBV11-2 with TRBJ1-2; tentative D call: TRBD1 (6 bases). This CDR3 region has 15 residues. Germline-derived CDR1 and CDR2 are SGHAT and FQNNGV. V lost 6 bases and J lost 4, with 18 bases in between. The CDR3 is CASRPCRGRAYGYTF. The CDR3 region has the DNA TGTGCCAGCAGACCCTGCCGGGGGCGGGCCTATGGCTACACCTTC.

The gene calls are TRBV20-1 and TRBJ1-1; D is uncertain. CDR3 length: 14 amino acids. The V and J ends lost 6 bases and 1 base respectively, with 15 bases between them. Looked up from germline, CDR1 is DFQATT and CDR2 is SNEGSKA (reference sequence). CDR3 protein: CSATPRGWNTEAFF. The CDR3 DNA sequence: TGCAGTGCCACCCCCCGAGGGTGGAACACTGAAGCTTTCTTT.

The CDR3 loop is CASSLAQGNTIYF. In DNA, the CDR3 is TGCGCCAGCAGCTTGGCCCAGGGGAACACCATATATTTT. The V gene is TRBV5-1, the J gene TRBJ1-3; a weak D match, TRBD1 (6 bases). This CDR3 comprises 13 residues. CDR1 is SGHRS, CDR2 YFSETQ, per germline. Trimming removed 0 bases at V and 7 bases at J, with 8 bases between.

As for this clone: At one end the junction does not follow the germline gene, possibly because of a read error. CDR3 protein: CATIRDSDYGTDAFF. CDR3 sequence (DNA): TGTGCCACCATCAGAGATAGTGACTACGGAACTGATGCTTTCTTT. The chain carries TRBV15 and TRBJ1-1; D not resolved. CDR1 is LNHNV and CDR2 is YYDKDF in the germline V gene (reference sequence). CDR3 size: 15 residues.

This clone appeared many times. The chain is built from TRBV20-1 and TRBJ2-4; the D is unclear. Germline CDR1 and CDR2: DFQATT and SNEGSKA (reference sequence). Trimming stripped 8 bases from V and 3 bases from J, with 14 bases between. The CDR3 contains 13 residues. CDR3 nucleotides: TGCAGTAGACCAGGTGCCGACAAAAACATTCAGTACTTC. It codes for CSRPGADKNIQYF.

V gene TRBV10-2 combines with J gene TRBJ1-1; D is undetermined. This CDR3 comprises 13 residues. CDR1 is WSHSY, CDR2 SAAADI, per germline. This CDR3 is CASEWALNTEAFF. The CDR3, as DNA: TGCGCTAGCGAATGGGCACTGAACACTGAAGCTTTCTTT.

At least ten counts were recorded for this clone. This chain joins TRBV12-3 or TRBV12-4 and TRBJ2-7; 7 nucleotides agree with TRBD1. This CDR3 is built from 16 residues. V lost 3 bases, J lost 2 bases, and 10 bases stayed unmatched. This CDR3 is CASSFYRTGAAYEQYF. CDR3 bases: TGTGCCAGCAGTTTTTATAGGACAGGAGCAGCCTACGAGCAGTACTTC.

Notes on this clone: A much larger clone differs by one base, so this may be a read error. The rearrangement links TRBV30 to TRBJ1-5; the D gene is possibly TRBD1 (5 bases). The ends were cut back, 5 bases at V and 5 bases at J, with 13 bases in the middle. The CDR3 runs 13 residues. Germline values: CDR1 GTSNPN, CDR2 SVGIG (reference sequence). DNA of the CDR3: TGTGCCTGGGCCGGGGCAGGGTATCAGCCCCAGCATTTT. Translated: CAWAGAGYQPQHF.

The sample holds many counts of this clone. Distinct nucleotide sequences in the sample also encode this CDR3. V usage is TRBV7-6 and J usage is TRBJ2-1; weak D call: TRBD2 (7 bases). Germline V gene sequence: CDR1 SGHVS, CDR2 FNYEAQ. Trimming left V 6 bases short and J 6 bases short, with 15 bases between. CDR3 length: 14 amino acids. The CDR3 sequence: CASSSRGGANEQFF. In nucleotides, the CDR3 is TGTGCCAGCAGTTCGAGGGGGGGGGCCAATGAGCAGTTCTTC.

This clone was recorded at least ten times. The same CDR3 is also encoded by other DNA sequences in this sample. V and J are TRBV19 and TRBJ1-1, with D hard to call. This CDR3 spans 12 amino acids. Germline CDR1 LNHDA, CDR2 SQIVND (reference sequence). Trimming shortened V by 9 bases and J by 0 bases, and 8 bases separated the two germline ends. The CDR3 DNA sequence: TGTGCCAGCAGTCGGGTGAACACTGAAGCTTTCTTT. This gives the protein CASSRVNTEAFF.

This clone came up many times. A much more abundant neighbour one base away suggests this may be a read error. This chain uses TRBV12-3 or TRBV12-4 with TRBJ1-1; maybe TRBD1 (5 bases). V was clipped by 7 bases and J by 10 bases, with 19 bases between them. The length of the CDR3 is 13 residues. The CDR3, as DNA: TGTGCCAGCATTTGGGACTGGGCGAGTCGAGCTTTCTTT. Its translation: CASIWDWASRAFF.

This sequence joins TRBV4-2 and TRBJ2-3; D is undetermined. Trimming removed 6 bases at V and 3 bases at J, with 22 bases between. Germline CDR1 reads LGHNA; CDR2 reads YNFKEQ. The CDR3 runs 17 residues. CDR3 loop: CASRLVPTWKVTDTQYF. The CDR3 region has the DNA TGTGCCAGCAGGCTGGTACCCACGTGGAAAGTGACAGATACGCAGTATTTT.

This clone was seen many times. The rearrangement uses TRBV20-1 and TRBJ2-4, with D perhaps matching TRBD2 (5 bases). The CDR3 covers 12 residues. The germline gives CDR1 DFQATT, CDR2 SNEGSKA (reference sequence). V dropped 4 bases and J dropped 8 bases, with 12 bases sitting between them. The CDR3 spells CSAKAGGHIQYF. The DNA for the CDR3 is TGCAGTGCTAAAGCTGGAGGTCACATTCAGTACTTC.